The 7 T cell receptor beta chains in this list originate from one sample, sequenced in a study of T cells after yellow fever vaccination. TCRdb redid the calling of the 5' RACE reads with MiXCR, one entry per CDR3 protein. The sample carries 25,000 to 35,000 distinct CDR3 sequences, approximately 4.4% recorded once. Material: CD8+ T cells sorted from PBMCs, obtained 5 days after the yellow fever booster vaccination. Receptor source: a man aged 25-45 years who received the YFV17D yellow fever vaccine.

This clonotype occurred many times. The chain has TRBV18 and TRBJ2-1; D uncertain. The CDR3 sequence is 13 residues long. Germline CDR1 reads KGHSH; CDR2 reads LQKENI. Trimming took 2 bases from V and 7 from J, leaving 9 bases between them. The CDR3 bases are TGTGCCAGCTCACCAAGTATGGGGAATGAGCAGTTCTTC. It translates to CASSPSMGNEQFF.

There are many counts of this clonotype. The chain uses TRBV7-8 and TRBJ2-7; D is uncertain. The ends were cut back, 5 bases at V and 5 bases at J, with 7 bases in the middle. CDR1 is SGHVS, CDR2 FQNEAQ, per germline. This CDR3 has 11 residues. CDR3 amino acids: CASSRGHEQYF. As DNA, the CDR3 is TGTGCCAGCAGCCGTGGGCACGAGCAGTACTTC.

This chain joins TRBV12-5 and TRBJ2-1; TRBD1 matches 10 bases. With V trimmed by 7 bases and J by 5 bases, 2 bases remained unmatched. CDR3 length: 13 amino acids. CDR1 and CDR2 from the germline V gene are LGHNT and FRNRAP. The CDR3 sequence: CASVGTGDNEQFF. CDR3 coding DNA: TGTGCTAGTGTGGGGACAGGGGACAATGAGCAGTTCTTC.

In this sample, this clonotype turned up many times. The chain recombines TRBV4-3 with TRBJ2-5; perhaps TRBD1 as D (5 bases). Germline V gene lookup returns CDR1 LGHNA and CDR2 YSLEER. CDR3 size: 14 residues. V was shortened by 4 bases and J by 2 bases, with 11 bases between the two germline ends. The CDR3 reads CASSPNSGQETQYF. The DNA of the CDR3 is TGCGCCAGCAGCCCCAATTCAGGGCAAGAGACCCAGTACTTC.

This clonotype was seen repeatedly, ten times or more. The chain uses TRBV20-1 and TRBJ2-3, with 9 positions matching TRBD2. This CDR3 has 17 amino acids. Trimming removed 6 bases from V and 0 bases from J; junction bases left unmatched: 13. From germline, CDR1 is DFQATT and CDR2 SNEGSKA (reference sequence). This CDR3 reads CSARLADARRSTDTQYF. In DNA form, the CDR3 reads TGCAGTGCAAGACTAGCGGATGCTCGAAGGAGCACAGATACGCAGTATTTT.

In its sample, this clonotype was seen many times. This chain uses TRBV15 with TRBJ2-3, with D possibly matching TRBD2 (6 bases). V was clipped by 8 bases and J by 3 bases, with 21 bases between them. The CDR3 runs to 16 residues. Germline V gene sequence: CDR1 LNHNV, CDR2 YYDKDF (reference sequence). The CDR3 protein is CATLDRGGSITDTQYF. The DNA of the CDR3 is TGTGCCACCCTTGACCGAGGAGGGAGCATTACAGATACGCAGTATTTT.

This clonotype was detected ten times or more. CDR3 amino acids: CASTMKRASSYEQYF. CDR3 DNA sequence: TGTGCCAGCACCATGAAGCGGGCAAGCTCCTACGAGCAGTACTTC. This chain links TRBV7-2 with TRBJ2-7, with D tentatively TRBD2 (6 bases). V was clipped by 7 bases and J by 0 bases, with 16 bases between them. There are 15 residues in the CDR3. The V gene's germline CDR1 is SGHTA and CDR2 FQGNSA.